These 2 T cell receptor beta chains were sequenced from one sample in a study of blood T cell repertoires in COVID-19. Only in-frame clones appear in the TCRdb table, and some are missing; sequencing was by immunoSEQ multiplex PCR. The sample shows about 180,000 clones, approximately 83% of them seen only once. Material for sequencing was peripheral blood. These receptors all come from a human donor with active or convalescent COVID-19. The donor label of this sample is uncertain.

The V and J genes are TRBV27 and TRBJ1-5, with D uncertain. The CDR3 sequence is 19 residues long. Germline-derived CDR1 and CDR2 are MNHEY and SMNVEV (reference sequence). The V end lost 7 bases, the J end lost 0 bases, and 25 bases lay between the germline ends. In nucleotides, the CDR3 is TGTGCCAGCAAGCCGGCGCTGGCGTCTTGGCTAGATAGCAATCAGCCCCAGCATTTT. Translating gives CASKPALASWLDSNQPQHF.

The rearrangement uses TRBV5-1 and TRBJ2-3, with TRBD2 identical over 10 bases. This CDR3 contains 15 residues. The J segment lost 4 bases and the V segment lost 4 bases, leaving 6 bases of the junction unmatched. Germline assignment: CDR1 SGHRS and CDR2 YFSETQ. CDR3 nucleotide sequence: TGCGCCAGCAGCATATCTAGCGGGAGATCAGATACGCAGTATTTT. Its translation is CASSISSGRSDTQYF.